The entry that follows covers one T cell receptor (beta chain) sequence. Its antigen is still unknown. Construction of the TCR beta libraries employed iRepertoire HTBI primers in conjunction with Arm-PCR of CDR3 regions. Via MiXCR, TCRdb re-called the multiplex PCR reads, giving one row per CDR3 protein. The sample consists of fewer than 400,000 distinct CDR3 sequences, around 20% of them appearing once. Between the trimmed V and J ends, which lost 5 bases and 13 bases, there was a span of 26 bases. CDR1 and CDR2 from the germline V gene are MNHEY and SMNVEV (reference sequence). The CDR3 totals 16 residues. The sample's time point: persistent/refractory GD, antithyroid drugs over 5 years with positive TRAb. Construction of the TCR library relied on RNA isolated from PBMCs. This record comes from a study of regulatory T cells in long-lasting Graves disease. Study-wide background: Persistence in Graves' disease required over 5 years of antithyroid drugs plus positive TSH receptor antibodies. General observations from the study: Preferential use of TRBV28, TRBJ1-2 and TRBJ2-5 was seen in persistent disease.

The source was peripheral blood mononuclear cells (PBMCs), collected when the disease was refractory, from a patient treated with antithyroid drugs. The chain carries TRBV27 and TRBJ1-4; possible D gene TRBD1, 6 bases. The origin of this receptor is a female donor with Graves disease. The CDR3 loop reads CASSPGAGAGVKALFF. CDR3 sequence (DNA): TGTGCCAGCAGTCCGGGGGCCGGGGCTGGGGTGAAAGCACTGTTTTTT.